These 32 T cell receptor beta chains were all obtained from the same sample, sequenced in a study of response to subunit inactivated influenza vaccine. TCRdb processed the RT-PCR reads anew with MiXCR; each CDR3 protein has one entry. The table includes about 620,000 distinct CDR3 sequences, around 10% detected once. These data also formed part of another study, on T cells expressing NK-cell markers. That investigation notes: UMIs were included in TCR beta cDNA generated by 5'RACE template switching.

Sequencing used PBMCs from blood, obtained on the day of vaccination. These receptors all come from a man aged 50 to 59 who received an inactivated influenza vaccine.

This chain joins TRBV4-2 and TRBJ2-3, with D possibly TRBD2 on 5 matching bases. The CDR3 has 20 residues. Trimming stripped 0 bases from V and 0 bases from J, with 22 bases between. CDR1 is LGHNA, CDR2 YNFKEQ, per germline. In DNA form, the CDR3 reads TGTGCCAGCAGCCAAGACGTTGAAAGAGCGGTTGGTCCAAGCACAGATACGCAGTATTTT. It specifies CASSQDVERAVGPSTDTQYF.

This clonotype was observed a handful of times. The V and J genes are TRBV7-2 and TRBJ2-1, with TRBD1 matching 7 bases. Germline V lookup: CDR1 SGHTA, CDR2 FQGNSA. With V trimmed by 7 bases and J by 3 bases, 9 bases remained unmatched. The CDR3 is made up of 15 amino acids. Here the CDR3 reads CASNQQGTVYNEQFF. The CDR3 DNA reads TGTGCCAGCAACCAACAAGGGACAGTCTACAATGAGCAGTTCTTC.

The J gene is TRBJ1-1, the V gene TRBV12-3 or TRBV12-4; D perhaps matches TRBD1 (6 bases). V gave up 6 bases and J gave up 5 bases, with 13 bases separating them. The CDR3 spans 13 residues. In nucleotides, the CDR3 is TGTGCCAGCAGCGGACAGACCGGGACTGAAGCTTTCTTT. Translating gives CASSGQTGTEAFF.

The J gene is TRBJ1-5, the V gene TRBV20-1; D is ambiguous. V lost 4 bases, J lost 5 bases, and 9 bases lay in between. Germline V gives CDR1 DFQATT, CDR2 SNEGSKA (reference sequence). This CDR3 spans 12 amino acids. CDR3 DNA: TGCAGTGCTACCGACACTTATCAGCCCCAGCATTTT. This encodes CSATDTYQPQHF.

The rearrangement joins TRBV16 to TRBJ2-1; TRBD2 might be the D (5 bases). From germline, CDR1 is KGHSY and CDR2 FQNENV. V was shortened by 3 bases and J by 0 bases, with 9 bases between the two germline ends. The CDR3 is 15 residues long. The CDR3 nucleotides read TGTGCCAGCAGCCACGGCCGGGGCTCCTACAATGAGCAGTTCTTC. This sequence encodes CASSHGRGSYNEQFF.

The rearrangement links TRBV7-9 to TRBJ2-5, with TRBD2 matching over 7 bases. CDR1 is SEHNR and CDR2 is FQNEAQ in the germline V gene (reference sequence). CDR3 length: 14 amino acids. With V trimmed by 4 bases and J by 1 base, 3 bases remained unmatched. CDR3 protein: CASSSLAVQETQYF. DNA for the CDR3: TGTGCCAGCAGCTCCCTAGCGGTCCAAGAGACCCAGTACTTC.

This clonotype has a handful of counts. This chain links TRBV4-3 with TRBJ1-5, with 7 bases that match TRBD1. The CDR3 has 17 residues. The V segment lost 4 bases and the J segment 1 base; nucleotides outside the gene matches: 10. Germline assignment: CDR1 LGHNA and CDR2 YSLEER. Here the CDR3 reads CASSRHHRGPSNQPQHF. The CDR3 nucleotides read TGCGCCAGCAGCCGACACCACAGGGGCCCAAGCAATCAGCCCCAGCATTTT.

This clonotype came up many times. The gene calls are TRBV11-2 and TRBJ2-4; D possibly uses TRBD1 or TRBD2 (5 bases each). Trimming took off 5 bases at V and 5 bases at J, with 13 bases between the two ends. CDR1 is SGHAT and CDR2 is FQNNGV in the germline V gene. The CDR3 runs 14 residues. The CDR3: CASSRGAEENIQYF. The CDR3 coding sequence is TGTGCCAGCAGCCGAGGGGCTGAGGAAAACATTCAGTACTTC.

This clonotype was seen repeatedly, ten times or more. The gene calls are TRBV6-1 and TRBJ2-1; perhaps TRBD2 as D (6 bases). This CDR3 is built from 15 residues. Germline lookup yields CDR1 MNHNS and CDR2 SASEGT. V gave up 6 bases and J gave up 6 bases, with 18 bases separating them. CDR3 region: CASRSEGRVGNEQFF. The DNA for the CDR3 is TGTGCCAGCAGATCGGAGGGGCGGGTCGGCAATGAGCAGTTCTTC.

The count of this clonotype is one. Here the CDR3 omits its conserved ending phenylalanine or tryptophan, so a read error is the likely source. The chain recombines TRBV6-5 with TRBJ1-5, with D hard to call. Germline-derived CDR1 and CDR2 are MNHEY and SVGAGI. The CDR3 runs to 14 residues. V lost 2 bases, J lost 8 bases, and 13 bases lay in between. The CDR3 coding sequence is TGTGCCAGCAGTTACGTCGGACTCGTGGAGCCCCAGCATGTT. Translated: CASSYVGLVEPQHV.

A remark on this clonotype: A junction end diverges from the germline sequence, so it may reflect a read error. The CDR3: CANSLIRGSGRATGELFF. The CDR3, as DNA: TGTGCCAACAGTTTGATCCGCGGTAGCGGGAGGGCCACCGGGGAGCTGTTTTTT. The rearrangement uses TRBV27 and TRBJ2-2; 11 bases line up with TRBD2. The CDR3 length is 18 residues. Looked up from germline, CDR1 is MNHEY and CDR2 is SMNVEV (reference sequence).

This clonotype was counted ten times or more. The chain uses TRBV5-1 and TRBJ2-1, with D perhaps TRBD1 (6 bases). The CDR3 length is 13 residues. With 9 bases removed from V and 5 bases from J, the gap between germline ends came to 15 bases. Germline CDR1 reads SGHRS; CDR2 reads YFSETQ. CDR3: CATKQGRNNEQFF. In DNA form, the CDR3 reads TGCGCCACCAAACAGGGACGAAACAATGAGCAGTTCTTC.

There are a few counts of this clonotype. CDR3 nucleotides: TGTGCCACCAGCAGGTCTGGGCTTAATTCACCCCTCCACTTT. Translating it yields CATSRSGLNSPLHF. The V gene is TRBV15, the J gene TRBJ1-6, with D uncertain. The germline CDR1 and CDR2 sequences are LNHNV and YYDKDF (reference sequence). Trimming cost V 3 bases and J 6 bases, with 9 bases left between them. This CDR3 contains 14 residues.

Many counts were recorded for this clonotype. The rearrangement uses TRBV12-3 or TRBV12-4 and TRBJ1-1; no firm D call. With 5 bases removed from V and 1 base from J, the gap between germline ends came to 11 bases. The CDR3 runs 14 residues. CDR3 loop: CASSPDWENTEAFF. CDR3 DNA sequence: TGTGCCAGCAGTCCAGATTGGGAGAACACTGAAGCTTTCTTT.

In DNA, the CDR3 is TGCAGTGCTCGGACAGGGCCTCGCAATGAGCAGTTCTTC. This translates into CSARTGPRNEQFF. The genes are TRBV20-1 and TRBJ2-1; 8 bases line up with TRBD1. Per germline, CDR1 DFQATT and CDR2 SNEGSKA (reference sequence). The CDR3 contains 13 residues. V trimming: 5 bases; J trimming: 6 bases; junction bases outside the gene matches: 6.

The gene calls are TRBV5-4 and TRBJ1-2; D possibly corresponds to TRBD1 (5 bases). CDR1 is SGHNT, CDR2 YYREEE, per germline (reference sequence). This CDR3 comprises 14 residues. The ends were cut back, 4 bases at V and 4 bases at J, with 14 bases in the middle. DNA of the CDR3: TGTGCCAGCAGCCAAACCCCAGGGTTCTATGGCTACACCTTC. Amino acid sequence: CASSQTPGFYGYTF.

This chain links TRBV7-9 with TRBJ2-5; D uncertain. Looked up from germline, CDR1 is SEHNR and CDR2 is FQNEAQ (reference sequence). Trimming took 5 bases from V and 5 from J, leaving 9 bases between them. The CDR3 contains 12 residues. The CDR3 nucleotides read TGTGCCAGCAGCCCCGCTGAGGAGACCCAGTACTTC. It specifies CASSPAEETQYF. Full variable domain (remainder filled in from reference TRBV7-9 and TRBJ2-5): DTGVSQNPRHKITKRGQNVTFRCDPISEHNRLYWYRQTLGQGPEFLTYFQNEAQLEKSRLLSDRFSAERPKGSFSTLEIQRTEQGDSAMYLCASSPAEETQYFGPGTRLLVL.

Written as DNA, the CDR3 is TGCGCCAGCAGCCAACGGACAGGGGCCTACGAGCAGTACTTC. Protein product: CASSQRTGAYEQYF. This rearrangement joins TRBV5-1 to TRBJ2-7, with 9 bases identical to TRBD1. V trimming: 4 bases; J trimming: 2 bases; junction bases outside the gene matches: 4. The CDR3 loop spans 14 amino acids. Germline assignment: CDR1 SGHRS and CDR2 YFSETQ.

V and J are TRBV5-4 and TRBJ2-3, with TRBD1 matching over 8 bases. CDR3 size: 16 residues. V dropped 3 bases and J dropped 4; count of bases not matched to a gene: 10. Germline lookup yields CDR1 SGHNT and CDR2 YYREEE (reference sequence). CDR3 residues: CASSSTGGIGSDTQYF. CDR3 nucleotides: TGTGCCAGCAGCTCTACAGGGGGGATCGGGTCAGATACGCAGTATTTT.

The rearrangement uses TRBV30 and TRBJ2-7; D ambiguous. This CDR3 contains 12 residues. V lost 1 base, J lost 6 bases, and 10 bases lay in between. Germline V gene lookup returns CDR1 GTSNPN and CDR2 SVGIG (reference sequence). CDR3 loop: CAWSARVSEQYF. CDR3 nucleotide sequence: TGTGCCTGGAGTGCTAGGGTAAGCGAGCAGTACTTC. Together with reference TRBV30 and TRBJ2-7, the CDR3 gives the full variable domain: SQTIHQWPATLVQPVGSPLSLECTVEGTSNPNLYWYRQAAGRGLQLLFYSVGIGQISSEVPQNLSASRPQDRQFILSSKKLLLSDSGFYLCAWSARVSEQYFGPGTRLTVT.

The rearrangement joins TRBV5-6 to TRBJ2-1; unclear D gene. Germline V lookup: CDR1 SGHDT, CDR2 YYEEEE. V was shortened by 4 bases and J by 0 bases, with 20 bases between the two germline ends. CDR3 size: 18 residues. DNA for the CDR3: TGTGCCAGCAGCCACTACGACTGGTGGCTGCGCTCCTACAATGAGCAGTTCTTC. This gives the protein CASSHYDWWLRSYNEQFF.

This clonotype came up many times. The CDR3 spells CASSLSGTGGNQPQHF. In DNA form, the CDR3 reads TGTGCCAGCAGTTTATCTGGGACAGGGGGCAATCAGCCCCAGCATTTT. V gene TRBV28 combines with J gene TRBJ1-5; 10 nucleotides match TRBD1. The length of the CDR3 is 16 residues. Per the germline V gene, CDR1 is MDHEN and CDR2 is SYDVKM. The junction had 2 bases not matched to a gene; V was cut back by 1 base and J by 2 bases.

This clonotype is a singleton in its sample. The chain couples TRBV6-1 to TRBJ2-1, with D maybe TRBD1 (5 bases). Between the trimmed V and J ends, which lost 0 bases and 12 bases, there was a span of 21 bases. The CDR3 is 16 residues long. CDR1 and CDR2 from the germline V gene are MNHNS and SASEGT. CDR3 sequence: CASSEARGLMSFRQFF. CDR3 sequence (DNA): TGTGCCAGCAGTGAAGCAAGGGGTCTTATGTCCTTTCGGCAGTTCTTC.

This clonotype was counted only a few times. The CDR3 coding sequence is TGTGCCAGCAGTTACTCCTTCGTGGACAGGGGAATGGGCTACAATGAGCAGTTCTTC. Protein product: CASSYSFVDRGMGYNEQFF. The rearrangement uses TRBV6-5 and TRBJ2-1; 9 nucleotides line up with TRBD1. The CDR3 length is 19 residues. J gave up 3 bases and V 0 bases, and 12 bases lay outside the gene matches. CDR1 MNHEY and CDR2 SVGAGI come from the germline V gene.

This clonotype was seen more than once but under ten times. The genes are TRBV18 and TRBJ2-7, with 8 bases identical to TRBD1. Trimming took 0 bases from V and 5 from J; bases not matched to a gene: 9. This CDR3 spans 16 amino acids. Germline V gene lookup returns CDR1 KGHSH and CDR2 LQKENI. CDR3 region: CASSPPGQGAFHEQYF. The CDR3 DNA follows: TGTGCCAGCTCACCACCGGGGCAGGGGGCTTTCCACGAGCAGTACTTC. Full variable domain (missing parts from reference TRBV18 and TRBJ2-7): NAGVMQNPRHLVRRRGQEARLRCSPMKGHSHVYWYRQLPEEGLKFMVYLQKENIIDESGMPKERFSAEFPKEGPSILRIQQVVRGDSAAYFCASSPPGQGAFHEQYFGPGTRLTVT.

This clonotype was observed many times. The chain employs TRBV20-1 and TRBJ2-7; 15 bases agree with TRBD2. CDR3 length: 14 amino acids. Germline V lookup: CDR1 DFQATT, CDR2 SNEGSKA (reference sequence). V lost 6 bases to trimming and J lost 3 bases; unmatched junction nucleotides: 3. The CDR3 spells CSAGLAGGDYEQYF. The CDR3 DNA reads TGCAGTGCCGGACTAGCGGGAGGGGACTACGAGCAGTACTTC.

This clonotype was seen only a few times. The chain links TRBV21-1 to TRBJ2-5. TRBV21-1 is annotated as a pseudogene. CDR3 length equals 16 residues. The CDR3 spells CASSKALYEVQETQYF. The CDR3 region has the DNA TGTGCCAGCAGCAAAGCGCTTTACGAGGTTCAAGAGACCCAGTACTTC.

This clonotype has just a few counts. The DNA for the CDR3 is TGTGCCAGCAGCCTCCGCGGGCCAGATACGCAGTATTTT. The encoded protein is CASSLRGPDTQYF. This chain connects TRBV9 to TRBJ2-3; the D gene is possibly TRBD2 (5 bases). This CDR3 is built from 13 residues. V was shortened by 4 bases and J by 4 bases, with 10 bases between the two germline ends. CDR1 SGDLS and CDR2 YYNGEE come from the germline V gene.

This rearrangement joins TRBV24-1 to TRBJ2-7; 7 bases are shared with TRBD1. Germline lookup yields CDR1 KGHDR and CDR2 SFDVKD. The CDR3 runs 13 residues. V was clipped by 3 bases and J by 4 bases; unmatched bases: 2. Here the CDR3 reads CATSDTRGYEQYF. In nucleotides, the CDR3 is TGTGCCACCAGTGATACCAGGGGGTACGAGCAGTACTTC.

This chain links TRBV5-1 with TRBJ2-7; 8 nucleotides match TRBD1. The CDR3 contains 14 residues. Germline V lookup: CDR1 SGHRS, CDR2 YFSETQ. The V and J ends lost 4 bases and 3 bases, in that order; junction bases with no gene match: 6. The CDR3 nucleotides read TGCGCCAGCAGCCCCCGGGACAGGCTCTACGAGCAGTACTTC. It codes for CASSPRDRLYEQYF.

In its sample, this clonotype was seen many times. This rearrangement joins TRBV12-3 or TRBV12-4 to TRBJ2-7; tentative D call: TRBD1 (6 bases). V was shortened by 3 bases and J by 2 bases, with 14 bases between the two germline ends. The CDR3 contains 15 residues. CDR3 nucleotide sequence: TGTGCCAGCAGTTTCCTTCCACAGGGAACCTACGAGCAGTACTTC. It codes for CASSFLPQGTYEQYF.

This chain links TRBV19 with TRBJ2-5, with a weak D call TRBD1 (6 bases). V was shortened by 5 bases and J by 3 bases, with 10 bases between the two germline ends. CDR1 and CDR2 (germline): LNHDA, SQIVND (reference sequence). This CDR3 contains 13 residues. CDR3 coding DNA: TGTGCCAGTAGTCCACAGGGTAAAGAGACCCAGTACTTC. It yields the protein CASSPQGKETQYF.